This TCR beta chain derives from a study of T cells in Graves' hyperthyroidism and ophthalmopathy. Study conclusions and caveats: Researchers report that a 13 V-J model separated ophthalmopathy from stable hyperthyroidism.

The investigators amplified TCR beta CDR3 regions from RNA transcripts. Carried out on the TCR CDR3, a first-round RT-PCR used the HTBI primer set. TCRdb re-derived calls from the multiplex PCR reads in MiXCR, one entry per CDR3 protein. The table shows some 770,000 distinct CDR3 sequences, with over 15% occurring only once. CDR1 is SEHNR, CDR2 FQNEAQ, per germline (reference sequence). This CDR3 comprises 16 residues. Trimming cost V 2 bases and J 1 base, with 14 bases left between them. Participants, patients aged 18 to 65, had newly diagnosed hyperthyroidism with a duration under 2 months. The PBMCs studied were ones that came from 9 to 10 ml fresh peripheral blood. On this clonotype: Its target is not known.

The chain has TRBV7-9 and TRBJ2-5, with D unresolved. This sequence originates from a man aged 18 to 30 with Graves' hyperthyroidism. Sequenced: blood. DNA of the CDR3: TGTGCCAGCAGCTTACCCCAGAATTCTGCCCAAGAGACCCAGTACTTC. This codes for CASSLPQNSAQETQYF.